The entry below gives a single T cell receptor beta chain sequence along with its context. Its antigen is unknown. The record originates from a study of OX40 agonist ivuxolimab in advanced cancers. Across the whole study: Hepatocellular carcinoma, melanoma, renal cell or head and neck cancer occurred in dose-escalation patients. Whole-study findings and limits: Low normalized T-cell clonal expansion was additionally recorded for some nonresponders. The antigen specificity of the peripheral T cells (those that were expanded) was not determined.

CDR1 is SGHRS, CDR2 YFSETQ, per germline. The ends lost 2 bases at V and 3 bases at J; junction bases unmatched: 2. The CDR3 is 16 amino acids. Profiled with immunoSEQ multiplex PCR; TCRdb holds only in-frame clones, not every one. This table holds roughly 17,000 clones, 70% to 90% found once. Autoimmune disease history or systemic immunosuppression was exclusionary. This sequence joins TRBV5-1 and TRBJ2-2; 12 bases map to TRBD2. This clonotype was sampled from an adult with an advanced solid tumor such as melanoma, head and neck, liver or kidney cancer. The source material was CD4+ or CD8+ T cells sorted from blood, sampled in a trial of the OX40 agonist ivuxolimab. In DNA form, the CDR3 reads TGCGCCAGCAGCTTCGGACTAGCGGGGTACACCGGGGAGCTGTTTTTT. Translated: CASSFGLAGYTGELFF.